Below, 15 T cell receptor beta chains from the same sample are listed, as sequenced in a study of control samples from healthy donors and cancer patients. The data were produced by immunoSEQ multiplex PCR, yet TCRdb's version contains in-frame clones alone and is incomplete. This table holds roughly 70,000 clones, under 90% found once. The material sequenced was blood. The receptor set was obtained from a man in his fifties in good health.

This chain uses TRBV3-1 (or the pseudogene TRBV3-2) with TRBJ1-2, with D unresolved. The germline CDR1 and CDR2 sequences are LGHDT and YNNKEL (reference sequence). Trimming took off 6 bases at V and 0 bases at J, with 5 bases between the two ends. This CDR3 comprises 12 residues. This CDR3 is CASRDTNYGYTF. DNA of the CDR3: TGTGCCAGCAGAGACACTAACTATGGCTACACCTTC.

The chain joins TRBV6-8 to TRBJ2-7; 7 bases match TRBD2. The CDR3 consists of 14 residues. The junction had 4 bases not matched to a gene; V was cut back by 2 bases and J by 3 bases. The germline V gene encodes CDR1 MNHGY and CDR2 SAAAGT. The CDR3 loop is CASSYGTGGYEQYF. The CDR3 DNA reads as TGTGCCAGCAGTTACGGGACGGGGGGCTACGAGCAGTACTTC.

The CDR3 loop is CASSLSGRSSYEQYF. CDR3 sequence (DNA): TGTGCCAGCAGCCTATCAGGACGGAGCTCCTACGAGCAGTACTTC. The chain employs TRBV28 and TRBJ2-7; no clear D gene. The CDR3 extends over 15 amino acids. V lost 6 bases and J lost 0, with 15 bases in between. Germline CDR1 is MDHEN and CDR2 is SYDVKM.

A few counts support this clone. V usage is TRBV27 and J usage is TRBJ1-1; TRBD1 is a possible D gene (5 bases). CDR3 length: 14 residues. Trimming removed 7 bases at V and 4 bases at J, with 16 bases between. Germline loops: CDR1 MNHEY, CDR2 SMNVEV (reference sequence). The CDR3 sequence: CASIGWQGGTEAFF. The DNA for the CDR3 is TGTGCCAGCATCGGTTGGCAGGGAGGCACTGAAGCTTTCTTT.

The gene calls are TRBV7-3 and TRBJ1-1; D might be TRBD1 (5 bases). CDR1 is SGHTA, CDR2 FQGTGA, per germline. Deletions cut 4 bases from V and 0 bases from J, with 21 bases between. CDR3 length equals 18 residues. CDR3 sequence: CASSSLGVTTAMNTEAFF. CDR3 in DNA: TGTGCCAGCAGCTCCCTAGGGGTCACAACCGCCATGAACACTGAAGCTTTCTTT.

The chain employs TRBV12-3 or TRBV12-4 and TRBJ2-2; no clear D. CDR3 length equals 11 residues. The V and J ends lost 10 bases and 6 bases respectively, with 9 bases between them. The CDR3 loop reads CATRDAGELFF. CDR3 nucleotides: TGTGCCACCAGAGACGCCGGGGAGCTGTTTTTT.

The chain combines TRBV27 with TRBJ1-5; 8 nucleotides match TRBD1. The CDR3 is 14 amino acids. J lost 4 bases, V lost 6 bases, and 5 bases had no gene match. Germline values: CDR1 MNHEY, CDR2 SMNVEV (reference sequence). CDR3 in amino acids: CASSHDRGNQPQHF. The DNA for the CDR3 is TGTGCCAGCAGCCACGACAGGGGTAATCAGCCCCAGCATTTT.

This sequence joins TRBV21-1 and TRBJ2-1; the DNA was not used to check the table's D call, TRBD1. TRBV21-1 counts as a pseudogene. The CDR3 covers 19 residues. In DNA form, the CDR3 reads TGTGCCAGCGGCAATTATTCCCAAACGGGTACTGACAGCTACAATGAGCAGTTCTTC. Translation gives CASGNYSQTGTDSYNEQFF.

This clone has ten or more counts. The chain is built from TRBV5-4 and TRBJ1-1; D remains unclear. The germline V and J ends were trimmed by 2 bases and 2 bases, with 13 bases remaining between them. This CDR3 is 15 amino acids long. From germline, CDR1 is SGHNT and CDR2 YYREEE (reference sequence). The CDR3 spells CASSFDTAINTEAFF. The DNA of the CDR3 is TGTGCCAGCAGCTTTGATACAGCTATAAACACTGAAGCTTTCTTT.

This clone was seen a few times. The chain joins TRBV6-1 to TRBJ2-3; D is undetermined. The V gene lost 3 bases and the J gene lost 2 bases, with 21 bases spanning the gap. CDR1 and CDR2 from the germline V gene are MNHNS and SASEGT. CDR3 length equals 18 residues. CDR3 nucleotide sequence: TGTGCCAGCAGTGAGAGTTCGGGCACGAATTTCCTCACAGATACGCAGTATTTT. Translation: CASSESSGTNFLTDTQYF.

The CDR3 DNA is TGTGCCAGCAGTTTGGGACTAGCGATGGGCACAGATACGCAGTATTTT. Translating gives CASSLGLAMGTDTQYF. This chain connects TRBV6-2 or TRBV6-3 to TRBJ2-3, with 10 bases identical to TRBD2. The V segment lost 4 bases and the J segment 1 base; nucleotides outside the gene matches: 5. The CDR3 is 16 amino acids. Looked up from germline, CDR1 is MNHEY and CDR2 is SVGEGT.

This clone was seen a handful of times. The chain links TRBV28 to TRBJ2-1; possibly TRBD2 for D (5 bases). V gave up 3 bases and J gave up 2 bases, with 11 bases separating them. Germline values: CDR1 MDHEN, CDR2 SYDVKM. This CDR3 is built from 15 residues. DNA for the CDR3: TGTGCCAGCAGTTTTCTCGGACTCGCCTACAATGAGCAGTTCTTC. Encoded protein: CASSFLGLAYNEQFF. The variable domain in full, with the rest retrieved from reference TRBV28 and TRBJ2-1, is DVKVTQSSRYLVKRTGEKVFLECVQDMDHENMFWYRQDPGLGLRLIYFSYDVKMKEKGDIPEGYSVSREKKERFSLILESASTNQTSMYLCASSFLGLAYNEQFFGPGTRLTVL.

J is TRBJ1-3 and V is TRBV7-8, with D possibly being TRBD1 (6 bases). Germline CDR1 and CDR2: SGHVS and FQNEAQ. This CDR3 region has 16 residues. V lost 0 bases and J lost 4, with 13 bases in between. CDR3 in amino acids: CASSLAGAGVGNTIYF. The CDR3 DNA follows: TGTGCCAGCAGCTTAGCCGGGGCAGGGGTCGGAAACACCATATATTTT.

This chain connects TRBV6-2 or TRBV6-3 to TRBJ1-1; perhaps TRBD1 as D (6 bases). Germline V lookup: CDR1 MNHEY, CDR2 SVGEGT. The CDR3 extends over 15 amino acids. V was shortened by 2 bases and J by 0 bases, with 10 bases between the two germline ends. The CDR3 here is CASSYPDRLNTEAFF. The CDR3 DNA reads as TGTGCCAGCAGTTACCCCGACAGGCTGAACACTGAAGCTTTCTTT.

J is TRBJ2-7 and V is TRBV9, with D uncertain. CDR3 length: 14 amino acids. V was trimmed by 2 bases and J by 3 bases, leaving 12 bases between them. Germline CDR1 reads SGDLS; CDR2 reads YYNGEE. CDR3 region: CASSVSAIGYEQYF. The CDR3 DNA is TGTGCCAGCAGCGTGAGTGCGATTGGCTACGAGCAGTACTTC.